These T cell receptor beta chains were read from a single sample in a study of response to subunit inactivated influenza vaccine. TCRdb used MiXCR to reprocess the RT-PCR reads, holding one entry per CDR3 protein. The sample lists about 570,000 distinct CDR3 sequences, about 11% occurring once. This sample was also put to use in a study of T cells expressing NK-cell markers.

This sample comprised PBMCs from blood, obtained on the day of vaccination. The receptors shown here come from a man between 50 and 59 years old who received an inactivated influenza vaccine. The CDR3 runs from the conserved cysteine through the conserved F or W. A D gene is named only where the DNA matches it firmly. The size of a clone is reported for some rows only, either as once, few or many, or as a class for expanded clones.

j_gene | len | abundance | v_gene | d_gene | CDR3aa | CDR3nt
TRBJ1-2 | 15 | NA | TRBV7-6 | TRBD1 | CASSLAETGMDGYTF | TGTGCCAGCAGCTTAGCCGAGACAGGGATGGATGGCTACACCTTC
TRBJ2-7 | 13 | once | TRBV19 | NA | CASSIGRAYEQYF | TGTGCCAGTAGTATAGGGAGGGCCTACGAGCAGTACTTC
TRBJ1-2 | 13 | few | TRBV15 | NA | CATSRDSGDGYTF | TGTGCCACCAGCAGAGATAGTGGGGACGGCTACACCTTC
TRBJ2-2 | 16 | few | TRBV7-2 | NA | CASRTRRQGNTGELFF | TGTGCCAGCAGAACAAGGAGGCAGGGGAACACCGGGGAGCTGTTTTTT
TRBJ2-6 | 16 | NA | TRBV5-6 | TRBD1 | CASSDRQGNGANVLTF | TGTGCCAGCAGCGACAGACAGGGTAATGGGGCCAACGTCCTGACTTTC
TRBJ2-3 | 16 | NA | TRBV5-1 | TRBD2 | CASSLDGGGARDTQYF | TGCGCCAGCAGCTTGGATGGCGGGGGGGCCAGGGATACGCAGTATTTT
TRBJ2-7 | 11 | many | TRBV20-1 | NA | CSAREAYEQYF | TGCAGTGCTAGGGAAGCTTACGAGCAGTACTTC
TRBJ2-1 | 16 | few | TRBV9 | TRBD2 | CASSEASGRIYNEQFF | TGTGCCAGCAGCGAGGCTAGCGGGCGGATATACAATGAGCAGTTCTTC
TRBJ2-5 | 14 | NA | TRBV5-1 | TRBD1 | CASSLGQDQETQYF | TGCGCCAGCAGCTTAGGACAGGACCAAGAGACCCAGTACTTC
TRBJ2-7 | 13 | NA | TRBV5-6 | NA | CAMGPGLLYEQYF | TGTGCCATGGGCCCCGGGCTCCTCTACGAGCAGTACTTC
TRBJ2-1 | 20 | few | TRBV4-3 | TRBD2 | CASSQEFGLAGHSSYNEQFF | TGCGCCAGCAGCCAAGAATTTGGACTAGCGGGCCATTCCTCCTACAATGAGCAGTTCTTC
TRBJ1-3 | 14 | NA | TRBV12-3/TRBV12-4 | NA | CASRQASSGNTIYF | TGTGCCAGCCGACAGGCGAGCTCTGGAAACACCATATATTTT
TRBJ1-5 | 12 | NA | TRBV19 | NA | CASSDGDQPQHF | TGTGCCAGTAGTGATGGGGATCAGCCCCAGCATTTT
TRBJ2-3 | 12 | NA | TRBV7-2 | TRBD2 | CASGPSGDTQYF | TGTGCCAGCGGACCTAGCGGGGATACGCAGTATTTT
TRBJ2-1 | 13 | many | TRBV7-2 | TRBD2 | CASSSQRGNEQFF | TGTGCCAGCAGCTCCCAGCGGGGGAATGAGCAGTTCTTC
TRBJ2-5 | 14 | few | TRBV20-1 | NA | CSASRTGRGETQYF | TGCAGTGCTAGTCGTACTGGGAGGGGGGAGACCCAGTACTTC
TRBJ2-1 | 14 | NA | TRBV5-1 | NA | CASSRGTEVREQFF | TGCGCCAGCAGCCGGGGGACTGAGGTTCGAGAGCAGTTCTTC
TRBJ2-7 | 12 | many | TRBV6-6 | NA | CASSGVPHEQYF | TGTGCCAGCTCGGGAGTTCCCCACGAGCAGTACTTC
TRBJ2-7 | 14 | NA | TRBV6-2/TRBV6-3 | NA | CASSYLAPTYEQYF | TGTGCCAGCAGCTACCTAGCGCCCACCTACGAGCAGTACTTC
TRBJ1-1 | 15 | NA | TRBV9 | NA | CASSVGGGGSTEAFF | TGTGCCAGCAGCGTAGGCGGCGGGGGGAGCACTGAAGCTTTCTTT
TRBJ2-3 | 20 | few | TRBV5-1 | TRBD2 | CASSLIFRFEAGGRTDTQYF | TGCGCCAGCAGCTTGATCTTTCGGTTTGAAGCGGGAGGTAGGACAGATACGCAGTATTTT
TRBJ1-4 | 14 | many | TRBV7-6 | NA | CASSFWGADEKLFF | TGTGCCAGCAGCTTTTGGGGGGCTGATGAAAAACTGTTTTTT
TRBJ2-3 | 15 | few | TRBV4-2 | NA | CASSQRGGSTDTQYF | TGTGCCAGCAGCCAACGAGGTGGAAGCACAGATACGCAGTATTTT
TRBJ1-4 | 14 | NA | TRBV20-1 | TRBD1 | CSATNRGRGEKLFF | TGCAGTGCAACTAACAGGGGGCGAGGGGAAAAACTGTTTTTT
TRBJ2-7 | 12 | many | TRBV29-1 | NA | CSAGAYSYEQYF | TGCAGCGCCGGGGCCTACTCCTACGAGCAGTACTTC
TRBJ2-1 | 14 | many | TRBV29-1 | NA | CSVRFGGLGGEQFF | TGCAGCGTTAGGTTCGGGGGCCTCGGGGGTGAGCAGTTCTTC
TRBJ2-7 | 14 | NA | TRBV20-1 | TRBD1 | CSALDRWNSYEQYF | TGCAGTGCTCTGGACAGGTGGAACTCCTACGAGCAGTACTTC
TRBJ2-7 | 16 | many | TRBV27 | TRBD1 | CASSLVGQGSSDEQYF | TGTGCCAGCAGTTTAGTAGGACAGGGTTCATCGGACGAGCAGTACTTC
TRBJ1-3 | 14 | NA | TRBV7-2 | NA | CASSSQRRGNTIYF | TGTGCCAGCAGCAGTCAAAGGAGGGGAAACACCATATATTTT
TRBJ2-7 | 15 | NA | TRBV9 | NA | CASSARDEGSHEQYF | TGTGCCAGCAGCGCTCGTGATGAGGGTAGCCACGAGCAGTACTTC
TRBJ2-5 | 16 | few | TRBV30 | NA | CAWSVYVTGYQETQYF | TGTGCCTGGAGTGTATATGTGACGGGGTACCAAGAGACCCAGTACTTC
TRBJ2-2 | 13 | NA | TRBV20-1 | TRBD2 | CSARGGRGGELFF | TGCAGTGCTAGAGGCGGGAGAGGCGGGGAGCTGTTTTTT
TRBJ2-2 | 14 | few | TRBV20-1 | TRBD2 | CSARVTSGTGELFF | TGCAGTGCTAGGGTGACTAGCGGCACCGGGGAGCTGTTTTTT
TRBJ2-3 | 15 | few | TRBV20-1 | NA | CCARDWGRGTDTQYF | TGCTGTGCTAGAGATTGGGGTAGGGGCACAGATACGCAGTATTTT
TRBJ2-1 | 13 | few | TRBV15 | NA | CATSSGRDNEQFF | TGTGCCACCAGCTCAGGACGGGACAATGAGCAGTTCTTC
TRBJ2-3 | 15 | few | TRBV7-2 | TRBD2 | CASSFGGRVGNTQYF | TGTGCCAGCAGCTTCGGCGGGAGGGTGGGTAATACGCAGTATTTT
TRBJ2-3 | 17 | few | TRBV7-6 | NA | CASSSRMVTLGTDTQYF | TGTGCCAGCAGCTCGAGGATGGTAACCCTGGGCACAGATACGCAGTATTTT
TRBJ2-5 | 14 | many | TRBV28 | NA | CASSIRRELATQYF | TGTGCCAGCAGTATCCGACGGGAACTCGCGACCCAGTACTTC
TRBJ2-3 | 16 | NA | TRBV5-5 | TRBD2 | CASFKSGGAVTDTQYF | TGTGCCAGCTTTAAGAGCGGGGGGGCCGTAACAGATACGCAGTATTTT
TRBJ2-1 | 16 | NA | TRBV20-1 | TRBD2 | CSARESRLAGYNEQFF | TGCAGTGCTAGAGAGTCCAGACTAGCGGGGTACAATGAGCAGTTCTTC
TRBJ1-2 | 12 | few | TRBV12-3/TRBV12-4 | TRBD1 | CASSSDRGGYTF | TGTGCCAGCAGTTCCGACAGGGGGGGCTACACCTTC
TRBJ1-2 | 15 | NA | TRBV6-2/TRBV6-3 | NA | CASSYPWAANYGYTF | TGTGCCAGCAGTTACCCCTGGGCAGCGAACTATGGCTACACCTTC
TRBJ2-3 | 12 | NA | TRBV29-1 | TRBD1 | CSVGTGGDTQYF | TGCAGCGTGGGCACAGGGGGCGATACGCAGTATTTT
TRBJ2-3 | 17 | few | TRBV4-3 | NA | CASSPYFARQYTDTQYF | TGCGCCAGCAGCCCCTATTTTGCGAGACAGTATACAGATACGCAGTATTTT
TRBJ2-7 | 16 | NA | TRBV5-1 | NA | CASSLDGGGLSYEQYF | TGCGCCAGCAGCTTGGACGGCGGGGGCCTTTCTTACGAGCAGTACTTC
TRBJ2-7 | 13 | NA | TRBV3-1 | NA | CASSPLRNIEQYF | TGTGCCAGCAGCCCTCTCCGGAATATCGAGCAGTACTTC
TRBJ2-2 | 14 | few | TRBV20-1 | NA | CSARDGKYTGELFF | TGCAGTGCTAGAGACGGGAAATACACCGGGGAGCTGTTTTTT
TRBJ2-5 | 14 | few | TRBV10-3 | NA | CAIRKDSNQETQYF | TGTGCCATCCGAAAAGACAGCAACCAAGAGACCCAGTACTTC
TRBJ2-7 | 13 | NA | TRBV7-2 | NA | CASSLEMGYEQYF | TGTGCCAGCAGCTTAGAGATGGGCTACGAGCAGTACTTC
TRBJ2-3 | 15 | NA | TRBV2 | TRBD2 | CAKGTTSGAPDTQYF | TGTGCCAAGGGAACGACTAGCGGGGCCCCCGATACGCAGTATTTT
TRBJ2-2 | 16 | NA | TRBV30 | NA | CAWSDLPWVNTGELFF | TGTGCCTGGAGTGACTTGCCCTGGGTGAACACCGGGGAGCTGTTTTTT
TRBJ1-4 | 17 | NA | TRBV7-2 | NA | CASSLLGYPSPNEKLFF | TGTGCCAGCAGCTTACTGGGGTACCCGAGCCCTAATGAAAAACTGTTTTTT
TRBJ2-7 | 14 | few | TRBV7-2 | NA | CASSFSGPYYEQYF | TGTGCCAGCAGCTTTTCTGGACCTTACTACGAGCAGTACTTC